This passage covers 2 T cell receptor beta chains from one sample sequenced in a study of shared clonotypes between healthy human individuals. Naive CD8 populations comprised CD45RO-negative cells positively selected for CCR7, excluding terminally differentiated effector memory CD45RA+ cells. Libraries were prepared by immunoSEQ multiplex PCR; TCRdb keeps only in-frame clonotypes and omits some of them. The table shows about 2 million clones, with about 94% occurring only once. The sample taken for sequencing was naive CD8+ T cells sorted from blood. The receptor set was obtained from a man in his late teens or twenties in good health.

This clone was recorded only once. The chain couples TRBV19 to TRBJ1-6; no clear D gene. The germline gives CDR1 LNHDA, CDR2 SQIVND (reference sequence). With 0 bases removed from V and 10 bases from J, the gap between germline ends came to 16 bases. The CDR3 is 16 amino acids. The CDR3 loop is CASSIDRTVLESPLHF. The CDR3 DNA sequence: TGTGCCAGTAGTATAGATCGGACCGTTTTAGAATCACCCCTCCACTTT.

The chain is built from TRBV7-9 and TRBJ1-1; 9 bases are a match to TRBD1. V shed 5 bases, J shed 4 bases, and the junction held 5 bases outside the gene matches. This CDR3 contains 14 residues. The germline gives CDR1 SEHNR, CDR2 FQNEAQ (reference sequence). The CDR3 spells CASSVGQGITEAFF. For the CDR3, the DNA is TGTGCCAGCAGCGTCGGACAGGGGATCACTGAAGCTTTCTTT.